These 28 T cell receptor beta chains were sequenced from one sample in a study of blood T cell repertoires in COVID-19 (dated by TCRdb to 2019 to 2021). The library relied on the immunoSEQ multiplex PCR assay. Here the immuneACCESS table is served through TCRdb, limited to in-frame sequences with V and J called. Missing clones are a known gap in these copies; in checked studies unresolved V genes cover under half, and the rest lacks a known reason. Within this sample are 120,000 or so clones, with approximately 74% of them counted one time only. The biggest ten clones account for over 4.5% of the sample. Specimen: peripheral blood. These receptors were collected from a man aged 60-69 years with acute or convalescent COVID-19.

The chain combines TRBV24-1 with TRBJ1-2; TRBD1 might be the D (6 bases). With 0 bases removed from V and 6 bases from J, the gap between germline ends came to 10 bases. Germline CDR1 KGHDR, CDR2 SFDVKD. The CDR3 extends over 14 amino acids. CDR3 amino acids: CATSDLNNRDGYTF. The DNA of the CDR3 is TGTGCCACCAGTGATTTGAACAACAGGGATGGCTACACCTTC.

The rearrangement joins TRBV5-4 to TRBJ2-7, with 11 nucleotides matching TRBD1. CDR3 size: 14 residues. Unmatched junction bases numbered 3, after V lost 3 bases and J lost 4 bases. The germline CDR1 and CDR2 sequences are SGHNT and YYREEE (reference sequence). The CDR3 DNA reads TGTGCCAGCAGCTCGGACAGGGGGCTTTACGAGCAGTACTTC. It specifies CASSSDRGLYEQYF. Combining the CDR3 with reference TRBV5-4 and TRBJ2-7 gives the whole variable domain ETGVTQSPTHLIKTRGQQVTLRCSSQSGHNTVSWYQQALGQGPQFIFQYYREEENGRGNFPPRFSGLQFPNYSSELNVNALELDDSALYLCASSSDRGLYEQYFGPGTRLTVT.

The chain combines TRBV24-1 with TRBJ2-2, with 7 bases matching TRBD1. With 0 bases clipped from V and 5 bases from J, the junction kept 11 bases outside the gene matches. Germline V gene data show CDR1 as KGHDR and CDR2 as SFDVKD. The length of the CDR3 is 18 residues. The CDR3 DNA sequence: TGTGCCACCAGTGATTTGCCCGGGACAGACGAGACGACCGGGGAGCTGTTTTTT. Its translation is CATSDLPGTDETTGELFF.

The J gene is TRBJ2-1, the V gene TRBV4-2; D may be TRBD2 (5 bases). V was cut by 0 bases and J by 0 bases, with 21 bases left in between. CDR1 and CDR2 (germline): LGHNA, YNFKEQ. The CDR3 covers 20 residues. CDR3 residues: CASSQDGSAGSFSSYNEQFF. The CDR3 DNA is TGTGCCAGCAGCCAAGATGGTAGCGCAGGATCCTTTTCCTCCTACAATGAGCAGTTCTTC.

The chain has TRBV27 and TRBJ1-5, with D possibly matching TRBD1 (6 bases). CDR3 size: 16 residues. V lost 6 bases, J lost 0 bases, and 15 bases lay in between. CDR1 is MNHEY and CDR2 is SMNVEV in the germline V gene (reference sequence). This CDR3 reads CASSPQQGTSNQPQHF. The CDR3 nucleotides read TGTGCCAGCAGCCCGCAACAGGGAACTAGCAATCAGCCCCAGCATTTT.

The CDR3 DNA reads TGCGCCAGCAGTCAAGCACAGCCCCTAGCGGGAGGGAATGAGCAGTTCTTC. This sequence encodes CASSQAQPLAGGNEQFF. This sequence joins TRBV23-1 and TRBJ2-1, with 12 bases identical to TRBD2. TRBV23-1 is noted as an ORF with a role that remains uncertain. The CDR3 has 17 residues. V trimming: 2 bases; J trimming: 7 bases; junction bases outside the gene matches: 9.

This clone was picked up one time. In DNA, the CDR3 is TGTGCCAGTACTGACGGACAGGGGGCAGCCTATGGCTACACCTTC. It encodes CASTDGQGAAYGYTF. The V call is TRBV19, the J call TRBJ1-2; 11 bases align to TRBD1. V lost 7 bases to trimming and J lost 4 bases; unmatched junction nucleotides: 8. There are 15 residues in the CDR3. CDR1 and CDR2 from the germline V gene are LNHDA and SQIVND (reference sequence).

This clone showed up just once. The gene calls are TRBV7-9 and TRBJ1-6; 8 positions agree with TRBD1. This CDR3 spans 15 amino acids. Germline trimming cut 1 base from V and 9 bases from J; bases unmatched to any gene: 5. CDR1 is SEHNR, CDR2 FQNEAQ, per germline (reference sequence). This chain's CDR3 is CASSLGTGGGSPLHF. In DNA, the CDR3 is TGTGCCAGCAGCTTAGGAACAGGGGGTGGTTCACCCCTCCACTTT.

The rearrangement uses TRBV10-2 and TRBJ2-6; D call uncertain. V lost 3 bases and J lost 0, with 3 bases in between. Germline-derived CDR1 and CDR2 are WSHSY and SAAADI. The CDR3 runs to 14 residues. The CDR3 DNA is TGCGCCAGCAGTGACGGCTCTGGGGCCAACGTCCTGACTTTC. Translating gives CASSDGSGANVLTF.

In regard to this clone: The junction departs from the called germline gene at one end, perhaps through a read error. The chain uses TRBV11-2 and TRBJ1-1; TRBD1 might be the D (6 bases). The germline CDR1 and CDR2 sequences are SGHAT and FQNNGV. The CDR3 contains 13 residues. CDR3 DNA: TGTGCCAGCAGCTTAGATCGGGATCTGAAGGGGGATTTT. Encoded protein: CASSLDRDLKGDF.

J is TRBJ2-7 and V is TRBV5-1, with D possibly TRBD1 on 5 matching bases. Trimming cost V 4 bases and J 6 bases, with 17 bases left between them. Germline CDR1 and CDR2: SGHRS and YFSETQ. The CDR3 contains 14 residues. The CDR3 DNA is TGCGCCAGCAGCCCGGACACCCTAAACTTCGAGCAGTACTTC. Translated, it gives CASSPDTLNFEQYF.

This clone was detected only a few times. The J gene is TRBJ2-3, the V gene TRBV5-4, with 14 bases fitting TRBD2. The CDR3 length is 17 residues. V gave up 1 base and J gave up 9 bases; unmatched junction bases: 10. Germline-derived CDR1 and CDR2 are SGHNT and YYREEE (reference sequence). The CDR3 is CASSLTGTSGGRGTQYF. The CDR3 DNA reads TGTGCCAGCAGCTTGACCGGGACTAGCGGGGGAAGGGGCACGCAGTATTTT.

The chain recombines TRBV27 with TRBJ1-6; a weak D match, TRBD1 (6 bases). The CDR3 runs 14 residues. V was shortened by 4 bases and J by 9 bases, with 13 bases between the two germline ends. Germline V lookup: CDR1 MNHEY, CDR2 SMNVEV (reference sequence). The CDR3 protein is CASSSNRDGSPLHF. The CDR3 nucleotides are TGTGCCAGCAGTTCTAACAGGGACGGTTCACCCCTCCACTTT.

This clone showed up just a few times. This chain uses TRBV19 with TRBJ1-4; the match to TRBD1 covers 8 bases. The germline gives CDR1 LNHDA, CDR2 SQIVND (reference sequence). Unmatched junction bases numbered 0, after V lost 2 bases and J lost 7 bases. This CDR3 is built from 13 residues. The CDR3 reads CASSIQGAEKLFF. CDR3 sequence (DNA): TGTGCCAGTAGTATACAGGGGGCTGAAAAACTGTTTTTT.

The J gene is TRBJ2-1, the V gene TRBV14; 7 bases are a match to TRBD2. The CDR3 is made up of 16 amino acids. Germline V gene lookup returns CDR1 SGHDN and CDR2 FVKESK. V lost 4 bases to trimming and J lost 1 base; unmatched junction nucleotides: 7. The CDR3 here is CASSPWGAGSYNEQFF. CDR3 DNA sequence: TGTGCCAGCAGCCCCTGGGGAGCGGGGTCCTACAATGAGCAGTTCTTC.

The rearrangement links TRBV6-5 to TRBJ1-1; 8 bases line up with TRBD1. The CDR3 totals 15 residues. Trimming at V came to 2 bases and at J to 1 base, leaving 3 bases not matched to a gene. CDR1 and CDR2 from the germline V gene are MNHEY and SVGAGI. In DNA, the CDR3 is TGTGCCAGCAGTTACAACGACAGGGGGAACACTGAAGCTTTCTTT. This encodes CASSYNDRGNTEAFF.

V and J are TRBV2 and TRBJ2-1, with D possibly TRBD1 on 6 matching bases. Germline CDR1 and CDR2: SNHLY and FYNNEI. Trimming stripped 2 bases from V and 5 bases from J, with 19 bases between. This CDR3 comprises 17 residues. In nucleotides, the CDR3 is TGTGCCAGCAGTGAAACCCTAGGGGGAGCCATCCACAATGAGCAGTTCTTC. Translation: CASSETLGGAIHNEQFF.

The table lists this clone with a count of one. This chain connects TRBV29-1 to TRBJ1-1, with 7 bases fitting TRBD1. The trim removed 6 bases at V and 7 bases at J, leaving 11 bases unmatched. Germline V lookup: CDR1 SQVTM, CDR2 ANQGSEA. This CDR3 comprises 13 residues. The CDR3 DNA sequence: TGCAGCGTAGTAGACAGGGTCGGGGATGAAGCTTTCTTT. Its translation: CSVVDRVGDEAFF.

CDR3 protein: CASRTSGRPSYNEQFF. The CDR3 DNA follows: TGTGCCAGTAGGACTAGCGGGAGACCATCCTACAATGAGCAGTTCTTC. This chain connects TRBV19 to TRBJ2-1, with TRBD2 identical over 12 bases. V gave up 6 bases and J gave up 1 base; unmatched junction bases: 4. From germline, CDR1 is LNHDA and CDR2 SQIVND (reference sequence). The CDR3 sequence is 16 residues long. Full variable domain (outside the CDR3, taken from reference TRBV19 and TRBJ2-1): DGGITQSPKYLFRKEGQNVTLSCEQNLNHDAMYWYRQDPGQGLRLIYYSQIVNDFQKGDIAEGYSVSREKKESFPLTVTSAQKNPTAFYLCASRTSGRPSYNEQFFGPGTRLTVL.

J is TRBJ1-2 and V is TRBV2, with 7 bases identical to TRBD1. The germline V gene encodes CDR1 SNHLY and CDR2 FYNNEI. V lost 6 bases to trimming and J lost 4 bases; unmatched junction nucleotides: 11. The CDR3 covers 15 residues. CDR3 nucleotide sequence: TGTGCCAGCAGCGAGTCGGGACAGAAAAGCTATGGCTACACCTTC. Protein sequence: CASSESGQKSYGYTF.

CDR3 residues: CASSVQNTGELFF. The CDR3, as DNA: TGCGCCAGCAGTGTTCAGAACACCGGGGAGCTGTTTTTT. The rearrangement links TRBV10-2 to TRBJ2-2, with D uncertain. The germline CDR1 and CDR2 sequences are WSHSY and SAAADI. Trimming removed 4 bases at V and 1 base at J, with 4 bases between. The CDR3 loop spans 13 amino acids.

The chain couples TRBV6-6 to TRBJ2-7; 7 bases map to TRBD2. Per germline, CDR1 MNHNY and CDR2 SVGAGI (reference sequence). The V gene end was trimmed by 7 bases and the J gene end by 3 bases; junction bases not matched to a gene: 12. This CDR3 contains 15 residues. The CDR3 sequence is CASTPGGSRYYEQYF. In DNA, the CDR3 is TGTGCCAGCACGCCCGGGGGGAGTCGGTACTACGAGCAGTACTTC.

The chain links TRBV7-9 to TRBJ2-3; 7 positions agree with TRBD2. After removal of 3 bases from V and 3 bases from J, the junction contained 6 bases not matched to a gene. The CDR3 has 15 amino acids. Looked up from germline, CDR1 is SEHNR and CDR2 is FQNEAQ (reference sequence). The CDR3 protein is CASSLRREMTDTQYF. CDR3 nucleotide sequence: TGTGCCAGCAGCTTGAGGCGGGAGATGACAGATACGCAGTATTTT.

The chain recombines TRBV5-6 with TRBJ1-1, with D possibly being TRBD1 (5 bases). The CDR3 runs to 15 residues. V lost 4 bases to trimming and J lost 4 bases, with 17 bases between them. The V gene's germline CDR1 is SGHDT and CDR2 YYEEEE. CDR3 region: CASSPTTAGGTEAFF. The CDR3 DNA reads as TGTGCCAGCAGCCCTACGACAGCGGGGGGCACTGAAGCTTTCTTT. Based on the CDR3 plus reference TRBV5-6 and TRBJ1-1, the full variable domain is DAGVTQSPTHLIKTRGQQVTLRCSPKSGHDTVSWYQQALGQGPQFIFQYYEEEERQRGNFPDRFSGHQFPNYSSELNVNALLLGDSALYLCASSPTTAGGTEAFFGQGTRLTVV.

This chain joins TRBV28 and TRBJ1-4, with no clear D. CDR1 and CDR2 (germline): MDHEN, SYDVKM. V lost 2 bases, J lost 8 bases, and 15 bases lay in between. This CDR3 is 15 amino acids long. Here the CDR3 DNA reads TGTGCCAGCAGTTTAAATAATCGGGTTCGGGAAAAACTGTTTTTT. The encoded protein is CASSLNNRVREKLFF.

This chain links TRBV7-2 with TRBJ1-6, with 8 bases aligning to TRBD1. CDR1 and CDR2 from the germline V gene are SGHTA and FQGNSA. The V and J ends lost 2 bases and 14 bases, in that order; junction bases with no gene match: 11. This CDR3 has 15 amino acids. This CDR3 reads CASSLSWHDRGSLHF. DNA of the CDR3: TGTGCCAGCAGCTTATCCTGGCATGACAGGGGATCCCTCCACTTT.

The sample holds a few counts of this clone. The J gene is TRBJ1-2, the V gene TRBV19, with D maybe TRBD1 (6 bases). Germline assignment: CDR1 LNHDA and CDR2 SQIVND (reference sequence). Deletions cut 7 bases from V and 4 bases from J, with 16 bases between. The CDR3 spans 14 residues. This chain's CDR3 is CASTRDTQSYGYTF. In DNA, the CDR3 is TGTGCCAGTACCCGGGACACTCAATCCTATGGCTACACCTTC.

The CDR3 reads CASSEGLNYGYTF. The CDR3 DNA is TGTGCCAGCAGTGAAGGTCTGAACTATGGCTACACCTTC. The chain couples TRBV2 to TRBJ1-2; D ambiguous. Germline V lookup: CDR1 SNHLY, CDR2 FYNNEI. Trimming took 1 base from V and 2 from J, leaving 5 bases between them. This CDR3 is built from 13 residues.